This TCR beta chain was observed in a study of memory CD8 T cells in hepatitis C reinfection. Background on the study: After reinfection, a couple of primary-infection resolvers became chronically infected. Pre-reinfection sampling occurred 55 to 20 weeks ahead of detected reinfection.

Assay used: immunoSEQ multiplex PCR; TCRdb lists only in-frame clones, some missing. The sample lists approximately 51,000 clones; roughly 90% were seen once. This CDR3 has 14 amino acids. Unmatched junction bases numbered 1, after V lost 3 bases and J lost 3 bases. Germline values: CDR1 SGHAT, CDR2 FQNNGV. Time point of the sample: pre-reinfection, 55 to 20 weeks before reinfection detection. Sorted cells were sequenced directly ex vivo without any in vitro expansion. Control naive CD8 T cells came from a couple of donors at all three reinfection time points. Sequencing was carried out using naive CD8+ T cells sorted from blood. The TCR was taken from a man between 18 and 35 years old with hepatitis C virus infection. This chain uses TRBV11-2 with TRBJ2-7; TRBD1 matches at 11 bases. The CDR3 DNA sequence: TGTGCCAGCAGCTTGGGGACAGGGGGCTACGAGCAGTACTTC. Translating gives CASSLGTGGYEQYF.